This T cell receptor beta chain was identified in a study of CD8+ T cells in alopecia areata. Points from the study as a whole: Although TCR sharing was seen in mice, sharing across patients was less clear, possibly for HLA-related reasons.

RNA was isolated and reverse transcribed to cDNA, the sequencing template. Measured with immunoSEQ multiplex PCR; TCRdb has only the in-frame clones, and not every one. This sample has some 190,000 clones, with approximately 50% found just once. Treatment denoted: oral pan-JAK inhibitor, 5-10 mg twice daily. V shed 5 bases and J shed 7 bases, with 15 bases lying between them. The V gene's germline CDR1 is MNHNS and CDR2 SASEGT. The CDR3 extends over 14 amino acids. This clone was picked up a small number of times. Its antigen remains unknown. The sample here was CD8+ T cells sorted from blood, taken at approximately week 51, from a patient treated with tofacitinib. The chain is built from TRBV6-1 and TRBJ1-5, with D tentatively TRBD1 (6 bases). The receptor was isolated from a human donor with alopecia areata. CDR3 loop: CASSPGHRGQPQHF. CDR3 DNA sequence: TGTGCCAGCAGTCCGGGACACCGGGGGCAGCCCCAGCATTTT.